This entry describes one TCR beta chain. V dropped 0 bases and J dropped 3 bases, with 9 bases sitting between them. Germline V CDR1 and CDR2: SGHKS, YYEKEE (reference sequence). The CDR3 loop spans 15 amino acids. The record originates from a study of control samples from healthy donors and cancer patients. Sequencing used immunoSEQ multiplex PCR; TCRdb keeps in-frame clones, though not all of them. The sample yields some 130,000 clones, 89% seen once. Sequencing was performed on PBMCs. This sequence was found in a man aged 50-59 years with head and neck cancer. V and J are TRBV5-5 and TRBJ2-2, with D possibly matching TRBD1 (6 bases). CDR3 in DNA: TGTGCCAGCAGCTTGGCCACAGGGTACACCGGGGAGCTGTTTTTT. Its translation: CASSLATGYTGELFF.